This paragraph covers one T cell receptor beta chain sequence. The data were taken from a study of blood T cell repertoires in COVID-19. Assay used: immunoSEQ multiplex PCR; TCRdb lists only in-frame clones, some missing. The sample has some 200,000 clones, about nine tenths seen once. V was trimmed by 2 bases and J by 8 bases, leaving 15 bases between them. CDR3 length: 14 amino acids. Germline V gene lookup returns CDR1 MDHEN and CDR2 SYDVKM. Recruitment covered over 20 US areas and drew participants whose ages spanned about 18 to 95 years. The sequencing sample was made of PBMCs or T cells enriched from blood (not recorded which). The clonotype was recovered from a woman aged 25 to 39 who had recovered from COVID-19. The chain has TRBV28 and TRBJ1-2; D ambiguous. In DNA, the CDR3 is TGTGCCAGCAGTTTAATTAGCGGTCTAGACGGCTACACCTTC. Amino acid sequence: CASSLISGLDGYTF.